The 9 T cell receptor beta chains in this list originate from one sample, sequenced in a study of blood T cell repertoires in COVID-19. Data came from immunoSEQ multiplex PCR; TCRdb stores just in-frame clones and leaves some out. The profile shows tens of thousands of clones, more than 80% of them singletons. The specimen was peripheral blood. These receptors were collected from an older man with acute or convalescent COVID-19.

The rearrangement links TRBV6-5 to TRBJ1-2; 8 nucleotides line up with TRBD1. The germline CDR1 and CDR2 sequences are MNHEY and SVGAGI. The junction had 13 bases not matched to a gene; V was cut back by 6 bases and J by 7 bases. This CDR3 is built from 15 residues. Written as DNA, the CDR3 is TGTGCCAGCAGACCACCGGGACAGGCGGTGGGTGGCTACACCTTC. Its protein is CASRPPGQAVGGYTF.

V and J are TRBV5-4 and TRBJ2-7; 7 bases align to TRBD2. Trimming removed 1 base from V and 6 bases from J; junction bases left unmatched: 10. Germline V gene data show CDR1 as SGHNT and CDR2 as YYREEE (reference sequence). There are 15 residues in the CDR3. The CDR3 DNA is TGTGCCAGCAGCTTGCGGGGAGGGGTCCCTGGCGAGCAGTACTTC. This sequence encodes CASSLRGGVPGEQYF. Supplemented by reference TRBV5-4 and TRBJ2-7, the full variable domain reads ETGVTQSPTHLIKTRGQQVTLRCSSQSGHNTVSWYQQALGQGPQFIFQYYREEENGRGNFPPRFSGLQFPNYSSELNVNALELDDSALYLCASSLRGGVPGEQYFGPGTRLTVT.

The chain combines TRBV3-1 (or the pseudogene TRBV3-2) with TRBJ1-2; D unresolved. CDR3 size: 12 residues. V lost 7 bases, J lost 2 bases, and 8 bases lay in between. The germline V gene has CDR1 LGHDT and CDR2 YNNKEL (reference sequence). The chain's CDR3 is CASKGGNYGYTF. CDR3 in DNA: TGTGCCAGCAAAGGCGGGAACTATGGCTACACCTTC.

V usage is TRBV28 and J usage is TRBJ2-1, with a possible D match to TRBD2 (6 bases). CDR3 length: 13 amino acids. Trimming removed 5 bases from V and 9 bases from J, with 14 bases in between. Germline CDR1 reads MDHEN; CDR2 reads SYDVKM. Here the CDR3 DNA reads TGTGCCAGCAGTAAGCCCCCGCGGGGTGAGCAGTTCTTC. As protein: CASSKPPRGEQFF.

The CDR3 nucleotides are TGTGCCAGCAGTTACGACACCCCTAGCACAGATACGCAGTATTTT. It yields the protein CASSYDTPSTDTQYF. The rearrangement uses TRBV6-5 and TRBJ2-3; D remains unclear. V was clipped by 2 bases and J by 0 bases, with 9 bases between them. Germline values: CDR1 MNHEY, CDR2 SVGAGI. The length of the CDR3 is 15 residues.

The chain has TRBV9 and TRBJ2-5, with D possibly TRBD2 on 6 matching bases. V was clipped by 4 bases and J by 1 base, with 17 bases between them. CDR1 and CDR2 (germline): SGDLS, YYNGEE. The CDR3 spans 16 residues. Here the CDR3 DNA reads TGTGCCAGCAGCCCGCCTGGCGGGGCAATCCAAGAGACCCAGTACTTC. It encodes CASSPPGGAIQETQYF.

The CDR3 region is CASSLGTATNYGYTF. CDR3 nucleotides: TGTGCCAGCAGCCTTGGGACAGCGACTAACTATGGCTACACCTTC. The rearrangement joins TRBV7-8 to TRBJ1-2; 7 nucleotides agree with TRBD1. The CDR3 sequence is 15 residues long. The germline gives CDR1 SGHVS, CDR2 FQNEAQ. Trimming removed 5 bases from V and 0 bases from J; junction bases left unmatched: 6.

The V call is TRBV19, the J call TRBJ2-1; no firm D call. Trimming pared 3 bases from V and 0 bases from J, leaving 12 bases between. CDR3 length: 16 amino acids. Per the germline V gene, CDR1 is LNHDA and CDR2 is SQIVND (reference sequence). CDR3 protein: CASSIQMMSSYNEQFF. The CDR3 DNA reads TGTGCCAGTAGTATCCAAATGATGAGCTCCTACAATGAGCAGTTCTTC.

The chain couples TRBV28 to TRBJ2-2; possible D gene TRBD2, 7 bases. V was shortened by 5 bases and J by 6 bases, with 19 bases between the two germline ends. Germline lookup yields CDR1 MDHEN and CDR2 SYDVKM. The length of the CDR3 is 16 residues. The CDR3 reads CASSRGAMASSGELFF. CDR3 nucleotides: TGTGCCAGCAGTCGGGGGGCCATGGCTAGTTCCGGGGAGCTGTTTTTT.